This entry lists 27 T cell receptor beta chains sequenced from one sample in a study of CD8 T cells in ankylosing spondylitis. MiXCR was run by TCRdb on the 5' RACE reads, yielding one entry per CDR3 protein. The table has 40,000 or so distinct CDR3 sequences, 3% seen once; the top ten hold around 2.8%. The sample comprised blood, either unsorted or a sorted T cell fraction (not recorded which). All receptors derive from a male donor with ankylosing spondylitis or in good health (not recorded which).

This clonotype was recorded many times. The chain employs TRBV9 and TRBJ2-2, with TRBD1 matching 9 bases. The V gene end was trimmed by 5 bases and the J gene end by 7 bases; junction bases not matched to a gene: 12. The CDR3 has 16 amino acids. The germline CDR1 and CDR2 sequences are SGDLS and YYNGEE. The CDR3 sequence is CASSRNPGQGNGELFF. The CDR3 DNA sequence: TGTGCCAGCAGTCGTAACCCGGGACAGGGTAACGGGGAGCTGTTTTTT.

In its sample, this clonotype was seen many times. The gene calls are TRBV9 and TRBJ2-1; D might be TRBD2 (6 bases). Trimming took off 3 bases at V and 5 bases at J, with 18 bases between the two ends. CDR3 length: 16 residues. Germline V CDR1 and CDR2: SGDLS, YYNGEE. CDR3 nucleotide sequence: TGTGCCAGCAGCGCTAACATAGCGGCCCTAAACAATGAGCAGTTCTTC. Amino acids: CASSANIAALNNEQFF.

This clonotype was counted between two and nine times. The chain links TRBV9 to TRBJ2-1, with a possible D match to TRBD1 (5 bases). Trimming took 0 bases from V and 6 from J, leaving 13 bases between them. CDR1 is SGDLS, CDR2 YYNGEE, per germline. This CDR3 is 15 amino acids long. CDR3 region: CASSVGQGLINEQFF. DNA of the CDR3: TGTGCCAGCAGCGTAGGCCAGGGTCTTATCAATGAGCAGTTCTTC.

In this sample, this clonotype turned up many times. The chain recombines TRBV9 with TRBJ1-3; D uncertain. The CDR3 covers 16 residues. Trimming took off 0 bases at V and 0 bases at J, with 10 bases between the two ends. Germline CDR1 SGDLS, CDR2 YYNGEE. CDR3 sequence: CASSVGLQSSGNTIYF. In DNA, the CDR3 is TGTGCCAGCAGCGTAGGGTTACAGTCCTCTGGAAACACCATATATTTT.

This clonotype was seen at least ten times. The rearrangement joins TRBV9 to TRBJ1-6, with 8 bases identical to TRBD1. Germline assignment: CDR1 SGDLS and CDR2 YYNGEE. This CDR3 region has 15 residues. V shed 2 bases and J 7 bases; nucleotides not matched to a gene: 5. As DNA, the CDR3 is TGTGCCAGCAGCGTCATGGGACAGGCGAATTCACCCCTCCACTTT. It codes for CASSVMGQANSPLHF.

This clonotype showed up many times. The chain uses TRBV9 and TRBJ2-2, with 9 bases matching TRBD2. Per the germline V gene, CDR1 is SGDLS and CDR2 is YYNGEE. Trimming removed 3 bases from V and 4 bases from J; junction bases left unmatched: 7. This CDR3 has 16 amino acids. The CDR3 coding sequence is TGTGCCAGCAGCGGGAGAGCAGCGGGGGGCACCGGGGAGCTGTTTTTT. Residues: CASSGRAAGGTGELFF. The whole variable domain, filled in from reference TRBV9 and TRBJ2-2, reads DSGVTQTPKHLITATGQRVTLRCSPRSGDLSVYWYQQSLDQGLQFLIQYYNGEERAKGNILERFSAQQFPDLHSELNLSSLELGDSALYFCASSGRAAGGTGELFFGEGSRLTVL.

At least ten counts were recorded for this clonotype. V usage is TRBV19 and J usage is TRBJ1-3; D is perhaps TRBD1 (6 bases). This CDR3 is built from 13 residues. CDR1 LNHDA and CDR2 SQIVND come from the germline V gene (reference sequence). Between the trimmed V and J ends, which lost 8 bases and 2 bases, there was a span of 10 bases. The CDR3 DNA is TGTGCCAGTCGGGGGGCAGCTGGAAACACCATATATTTT. Protein product: CASRGAAGNTIYF.

With respect to this clonotype: This could be a read error, since a much larger clone is one nucleotide away. The chain is built from TRBV9 and TRBJ1-4, with no clear D. Germline V gives CDR1 SGDLS, CDR2 YYNGEE. The CDR3 runs 14 residues. CDR3 DNA: TGTGCCAGCAGCGTTGGCGGCCTTAATGCAAAACTGTTTTTT. Translating gives CASSVGGLNAKLFF.

This clonotype was seen at least ten times. This rearrangement joins TRBV9 to TRBJ1-5; TRBD1 matches at 8 bases. The germline gives CDR1 SGDLS, CDR2 YYNGEE. The CDR3 covers 14 residues. J gave up 3 bases and V 4 bases, and 3 bases lay outside the gene matches. In DNA form, the CDR3 reads TGTGCCAGCAGCCGACAGGGGATCAATCAGCCCCAGCATTTT. Amino acid sequence: CASSRQGINQPQHF.

This clonotype showed up many times. J is TRBJ1-5 and V is TRBV9; D may be TRBD1 (5 bases). Trimming removed 4 bases at V and 6 bases at J, with 17 bases between. CDR3 length: 15 amino acids. Germline lookup yields CDR1 SGDLS and CDR2 YYNGEE. The CDR3 spells CASSPGPELGQPQHF. The DNA for the CDR3 is TGTGCCAGCAGCCCGGGACCCGAGCTGGGTCAGCCCCAGCATTTT.

This clonotype has at least ten counts. The chain carries TRBV9 and TRBJ2-2; tentatively, D is TRBD1 (5 bases). Trimming took 3 bases from V and 6 from J, leaving 9 bases between them. Looked up from germline, CDR1 is SGDLS and CDR2 is YYNGEE. This CDR3 has 13 residues. The CDR3 sequence: CASSAYRSGELFF. CDR3 bases: TGTGCCAGCAGCGCTTACAGGTCCGGGGAGCTGTTTTTT.

This clonotype was counted between two and nine times. This chain uses TRBV9 with TRBJ1-1; possible D gene TRBD1, 5 bases. Trimming took 0 bases from V and 1 from J, leaving 10 bases between them. CDR3 length: 15 amino acids. The germline gives CDR1 SGDLS, CDR2 YYNGEE. CDR3 protein: CASSVGAGPNTEAFF. The CDR3 coding sequence is TGTGCCAGCAGCGTAGGAGCAGGGCCGAACACTGAAGCTTTCTTT.

This clonotype was detected ten times or more. V and J are TRBV9 and TRBJ2-1; tentative D call: TRBD1 (5 bases). Germline V gene sequence: CDR1 SGDLS, CDR2 YYNGEE. CDR3 size: 14 residues. Trimming stripped 4 bases from V and 2 bases from J, with 10 bases between. The CDR3 is CASSSRQTYNEQFF. The CDR3 coding sequence is TGTGCCAGCAGCTCAAGACAGACCTACAATGAGCAGTTCTTC. Complete variable domain (other parts from reference TRBV9 and TRBJ2-1): DSGVTQTPKHLITATGQRVTLRCSPRSGDLSVYWYQQSLDQGLQFLIQYYNGEERAKGNILERFSAQQFPDLHSELNLSSLELGDSALYFCASSSRQTYNEQFFGPGTRLTVL.

This clonotype was detected ten times or more. The V and J genes are TRBV9 and TRBJ2-5; tentatively, D is TRBD2 (6 bases). The V gene's germline CDR1 is SGDLS and CDR2 YYNGEE. There are 15 residues in the CDR3. V was shortened by 2 bases and J by 5 bases, with 16 bases between the two germline ends. The CDR3 coding sequence is TGTGCCAGCAGCGTCCACCCGGGGGTGGGGGAGACCCAGTACTTC. Its translation is CASSVHPGVGETQYF.

The table lists this clonotype with many counts. V and J are TRBV9 and TRBJ1-2; D is uncertain. From germline, CDR1 is SGDLS and CDR2 YYNGEE. CDR3 size: 14 residues. V was shortened by 1 base and J by 6 bases, with 13 bases between the two germline ends. The DNA for the CDR3 is TGTGCCAGCAGCGTATTTATTGCGGGAGATGGCTACACCTTC. Translating it yields CASSVFIAGDGYTF. Filled out from reference TRBV9 and TRBJ1-2, the complete variable domain reads DSGVTQTPKHLITATGQRVTLRCSPRSGDLSVYWYQQSLDQGLQFLIQYYNGEERAKGNILERFSAQQFPDLHSELNLSSLELGDSALYFCASSVFIAGDGYTFGSGTRLTVV.

This clonotype was picked up many times. This chain joins TRBV9 and TRBJ1-5; 7 bases align to TRBD1. The CDR3 sequence is 14 residues long. The germline V gene encodes CDR1 SGDLS and CDR2 YYNGEE. Losses at the gene ends were 3 bases for V and 5 bases for J; bases not matched to a gene: 5. The CDR3, as DNA: TGTGCCAGCAGCGCACAGGGGAAGGATCAGCCCCAGCATTTT. Its translation: CASSAQGKDQPQHF. Drawing the rest from reference TRBV9 and TRBJ1-5, the complete variable domain is DSGVTQTPKHLITATGQRVTLRCSPRSGDLSVYWYQQSLDQGLQFLIQYYNGEERAKGNILERFSAQQFPDLHSELNLSSLELGDSALYFCASSAQGKDQPQHFGDGTRLSIL.

The table lists this clonotype with many counts. The genes are TRBV9 and TRBJ2-5; a possible D gene is TRBD1 (6 bases). From germline, CDR1 is SGDLS and CDR2 YYNGEE. The CDR3 is 15 amino acids. V was trimmed by 0 bases and J by 0 bases, leaving 9 bases between them. CDR3 DNA sequence: TGTGCCAGCAGCGTAGCGGCAGGGGACCAAGAGACCCAGTACTTC. The encoded protein is CASSVAAGDQETQYF.

This clonotype was detected ten times or more. V and J are TRBV9 and TRBJ2-5; D is ambiguous. CDR1 and CDR2 from the germline V gene are SGDLS and YYNGEE. This CDR3 contains 14 residues. The V end lost 0 bases, the J end lost 2 bases, and 8 bases lay between the germline ends. As DNA, the CDR3 is TGTGCCAGCAGCGTAGGACACCCGCAAGAGACCCAGTACTTC. This sequence encodes CASSVGHPQETQYF.

This clonotype was recorded at least ten times. V is TRBV9 and J is TRBJ1-1; the match to TRBD1 covers 9 bases. CDR3 length: 17 amino acids. Germline V gene lookup returns CDR1 SGDLS and CDR2 YYNGEE. Trimming removed 3 bases from V and 4 bases from J; junction bases left unmatched: 13. CDR3 DNA sequence: TGTGCCAGCAGCGGGGGACAGGGCGCTTTAGGTGGCACTGAAGCTTTCTTT. Its translation: CASSGGQGALGGTEAFF.

This clonotype was observed at least ten times. The chain carries TRBV9 and TRBJ1-2; perhaps TRBD1 as D (5 bases). Trimming removed 2 bases from V and 3 bases from J, with 8 bases in between. The CDR3 is 13 residues long. The germline V gene has CDR1 SGDLS and CDR2 YYNGEE. CDR3 bases: TGTGCCAGCAGCGTCAGGGTGGACTATGGCTACACCTTC. This translates into CASSVRVDYGYTF.

Ten or more counts support this clonotype. CDR3 nucleotide sequence: TGTGCCAGCAGCTTAGGCAGTCTAGGGGGCTCCTACGAGCAGTACGTC. This encodes CASSLGSLGGSYEQYV. This chain connects TRBV11-2 to TRBJ2-7; possibly TRBD1 for D (6 bases). V lost 1 base and J lost 0, with 13 bases in between. Per the germline V gene, CDR1 is SGHAT and CDR2 is FQNNGV. This CDR3 comprises 16 residues.

This clonotype showed up many times. The chain employs TRBV9 and TRBJ2-3; 10 positions match TRBD2. The V and J ends lost 5 bases and 2 bases, in that order; junction bases with no gene match: 5. Germline V CDR1 and CDR2: SGDLS, YYNGEE. The CDR3 totals 15 residues. CDR3 loop: CASSRAGGNTDTQYF. The CDR3 DNA follows: TGTGCCAGCAGTCGAGCGGGAGGGAACACAGATACGCAGTATTTT.

This clonotype was picked up many times. V and J are TRBV9 and TRBJ2-3; no clear D. This CDR3 is built from 14 residues. The ends were cut back, 2 bases at V and 2 bases at J, with 9 bases in the middle. Germline CDR1 and CDR2: SGDLS and YYNGEE. The CDR3 nucleotides are TGTGCCAGCAGCGTGGGCAGATACACAGATACGCAGTATTTT. This gives the protein CASSVGRYTDTQYF.

This clonotype appeared many times. The chain links TRBV9 to TRBJ2-3; D possibly matches TRBD1 or TRBD2 (7 bases each). Trimming removed 3 bases from V and 3 bases from J, with 17 bases in between. Germline V gene data show CDR1 as SGDLS and CDR2 as YYNGEE. CDR3 length equals 16 residues. The DNA of the CDR3 is TGTGCCAGCAGCGCAGGGGGGGCAGTTGGGACAGATACGCAGTATTTT. Translating it yields CASSAGGAVGTDTQYF.

This clonotype came up many times. This chain uses TRBV9 with TRBJ1-1; weak D call: TRBD1 (6 bases). This CDR3 contains 15 residues. Germline V lookup: CDR1 SGDLS, CDR2 YYNGEE. V was shortened by 4 bases and J by 2 bases, with 15 bases between the two germline ends. Here the CDR3 reads CASSPVGGENTEAFF. DNA of the CDR3: TGTGCCAGCAGCCCGGTAGGGGGGGAAAACACTGAAGCTTTCTTT. The variable domain in full, completed from reference TRBV9 and TRBJ1-1, reads DSGVTQTPKHLITATGQRVTLRCSPRSGDLSVYWYQQSLDQGLQFLIQYYNGEERAKGNILERFSAQQFPDLHSELNLSSLELGDSALYFCASSPVGGENTEAFFGQGTRLTVV.

This clonotype was recorded many times. The rearrangement links TRBV9 to TRBJ1-2; TRBD1 matches 7 bases. The trim removed 2 bases at V and 4 bases at J, leaving 8 bases unmatched. Germline lookup yields CDR1 SGDLS and CDR2 YYNGEE. There are 15 residues in the CDR3. CDR3 loop: CASSVQGDRAYGYTF. CDR3 DNA: TGTGCCAGCAGCGTTCAGGGGGATCGAGCCTATGGCTACACCTTC.

There are many counts of this clonotype. This chain uses TRBV9 with TRBJ1-3; D is perhaps TRBD1 (6 bases). This CDR3 is built from 16 residues. Germline loops: CDR1 SGDLS, CDR2 YYNGEE. V was cut by 0 bases and J by 0 bases, with 10 bases left in between. The chain's CDR3 is CASSVAGDTSGNTIYF. The CDR3 DNA is TGTGCCAGCAGCGTAGCGGGGGACACCTCTGGAAACACCATATATTTT.